The TCR beta chain under discussion was sequenced for a study of cytomegalovirus exposure and HLA in healthy donors. Remarks on this clone: Its antigen is not identified.

Study results and caveats: Cytomegalovirus association was listed for approximately 160 TCR beta chains. Using the classifier, cytomegalovirus status was reportedly diagnosed with high specificity and sensitivity.

V lost 1 base and J lost 0, with 18 bases in between. The V gene's germline CDR1 is SGHTA and CDR2 FQGNSA. The CDR3 has 19 amino acids. Generated by immunoSEQ multiplex PCR, the TCRdb table keeps only in-frame clones and is missing some. The table has some 100,000 clones, about 87% seen once. The sample was PBMCs. V and J are TRBV7-2 and TRBJ2-2; D possibly corresponds to TRBD1 (5 bases). This TCR was recovered from a young man in good health and CMV-seronegative. CDR3 bases: TGTGCCAGCAGCTTAGGTATCTGGGGCCAGGCGTCGAACACCGGGGAGCTGTTTTTT. Encoded protein: CASSLGIWGQASNTGELFF.